This section outlines one TCR beta chain sequence together with its context. Its antigen is not identified. Profiled with immunoSEQ multiplex PCR; TCRdb holds only in-frame clones, not every one. The data show about 41,000 clones, approximately 80% seen once. The length of the CDR3 is 15 residues. Germline loops: CDR1 MNHEY, CDR2 SVGAGI. Trimming pared 6 bases from V and 0 bases from J, leaving 12 bases between. The sample comes from a study of vaccination effects on CD4 cells after COVID-19. Whole-study context: Two doses of either BNT162b2 or mRNA-1273 were given to each participant.

Antigen-specific CD4+ T cells were expanded (with viral peptide pools) by the ViraFEST assay ahead of sequencing. After less than 11 days in culture, the CD4+ T cells were isolated. The healthy vaccine recipients, who had no prior SARS-CoV-2 infection, showed negative nucleocapsid antibodies. Study results and caveats: Infection-derived and vaccine-derived clones contracted markedly late after vaccination. Common cold coronaviruses were cross-recognized by only 1 of 255 vaccine-induced clones in healthy vaccinees.

The sequenced sample was CD4+ T cells from PBMCs cultured with HCoV-NL63 spike peptides, obtained before COVID-19 vaccination. The J gene is TRBJ1-3, the V gene TRBV6-5; D not certain. The TCR was taken from a human donor who received a COVID-19 vaccine. CDR3 sequence reads: CASSRGWGSGNTIYF. The CDR3 DNA reads as TGTGCCAGCAGCCGCGGGTGGGGCTCTGGAAACACCATATATTTT.